This paragraph reports one TCR beta chain. No antigen is known for it. The data are from a study of T cells expressing NK-cell markers. Overall study context: It was sorted CD3+CD56+NKG2C+, CD3+CD56+NKG2C- and CD3+CD56-NKG2C+ T cells that supplied the TCR beta repertoires. HCMV serostatus: most of the eight sequenced donors positive, one negative. Study-wide points: In a few donors, dominant clonotypes made up about 25-65% of CD3+CD56-NKG2C+ cells.

5'RACE template switching with UMIs generated TCR beta cDNA. After re-calling the 5' RACE reads, TCRdb lists one entry per CDR3 protein, DNA absent. Its table lists 150,000 to 170,000 distinct CDR3 sequences. The specimen sequenced was blood T cells: a sorted CD56 or NKG2C T cell subset, CD4+ or CD8+ T cells, or bulk PBMC T cells (not recorded which). The TCR originated in a woman aged 45-59 years in good health.

CDR3 loop: CASRGLAGVDNEQFF. The chain employs TRBV2 and TRBJ2-1; the TRBD2 assignment by TCRdb is unverifiable without DNA. The CDR3 is 15 residues long. CDR1 and CDR2 from the germline V gene are SNHLY and FYNNEI.